This T cell receptor beta chain was identified during a study of blood T cell repertoires in COVID-19. The repertoire was sequenced with immunoSEQ multiplex PCR; TCRdb's copy has only in-frame clones and lacks some. This sample yields 150,000 to 200,000 clones, of which approximately 91% are seen a single time; 0.7% to 0.9% belongs to the top ten. After removal of 0 bases from V and 3 bases from J, the junction contained 10 bases not matched to a gene. This CDR3 has 17 residues. The V gene's germline CDR1 is MGHRA and CDR2 YSYEKL. This TCR was recovered from a woman aged 18-29 years who had recovered from COVID-19. The sample taken for sequencing was PBMCs or T cells enriched from blood (not recorded which). The rearrangement uses TRBV4-1 and TRBJ2-5; 7 positions agree with TRBD2. CDR3 region: CASSQEIGRLAEETQYF. DNA of the CDR3: TGCGCCAGCAGCCAAGAAATCGGGAGGCTAGCGGAAGAGACCCAGTACTTC.